Reported below is one T cell receptor beta chain. The sample comes from a study of blood T cell repertoires in COVID-19. Sequencing was performed with immunoSEQ multiplex PCR; in TCRdb, only in-frame clones are kept and a portion is missing. The sample yields approximately 280,000 clones, nearly 90% seen once. CDR3 length equals 12 residues. The V gene lost 4 bases and the J gene lost 1 base, with 4 bases spanning the gap. This rearrangement joins TRBV12-3 or TRBV12-4 to TRBJ1-2; D ambiguous. This TCR derives from a woman between 18 and 29 years old with acute COVID-19. Sequencing used PBMCs or T cells enriched from blood (not recorded which). The CDR3 sequence is CASSSHNYGYTF. DNA for the CDR3: TGTGCCAGCAGTTCCCATAACTATGGCTACACCTTC.